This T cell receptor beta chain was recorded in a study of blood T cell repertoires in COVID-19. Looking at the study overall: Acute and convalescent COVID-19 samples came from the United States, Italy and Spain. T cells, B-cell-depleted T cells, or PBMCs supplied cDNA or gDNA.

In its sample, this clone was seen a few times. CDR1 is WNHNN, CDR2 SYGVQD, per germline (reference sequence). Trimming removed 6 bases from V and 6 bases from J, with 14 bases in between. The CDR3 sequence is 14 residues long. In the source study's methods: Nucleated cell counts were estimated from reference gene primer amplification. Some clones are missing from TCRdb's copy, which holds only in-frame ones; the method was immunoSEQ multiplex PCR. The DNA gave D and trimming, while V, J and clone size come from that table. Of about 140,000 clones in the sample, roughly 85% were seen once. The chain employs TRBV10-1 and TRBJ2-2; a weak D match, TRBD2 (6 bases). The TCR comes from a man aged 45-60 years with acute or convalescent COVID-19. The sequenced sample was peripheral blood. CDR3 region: CASSLGGGSGELFF. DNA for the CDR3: TGCGCCAGCAGCCTTGGAGGAGGGTCCGGGGAGCTGTTTTTT.